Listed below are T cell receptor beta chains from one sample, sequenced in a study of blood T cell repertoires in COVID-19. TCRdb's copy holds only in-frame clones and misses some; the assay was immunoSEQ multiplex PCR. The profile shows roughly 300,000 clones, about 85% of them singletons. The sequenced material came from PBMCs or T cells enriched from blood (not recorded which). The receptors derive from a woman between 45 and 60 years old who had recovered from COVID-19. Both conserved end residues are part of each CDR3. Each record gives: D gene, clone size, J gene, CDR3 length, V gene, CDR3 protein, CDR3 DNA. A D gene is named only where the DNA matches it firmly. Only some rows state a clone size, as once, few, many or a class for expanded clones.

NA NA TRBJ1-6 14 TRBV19 CASSSATLNSPLHF TGTGCCAGTAGTTCCGCGACTCTTAATTCACCCCTCCACTTT
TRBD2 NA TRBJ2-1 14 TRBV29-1 CSVAGTSSYNEQFF TGCAGCGTTGCCGGGACTAGTTCCTACAATGAGCAGTTCTTC
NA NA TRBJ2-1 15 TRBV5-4 CASSLGGAWGNEQFF TGTGCCAGCAGCTTGGGGGGCGCGTGGGGCAATGAGCAGTTCTTC
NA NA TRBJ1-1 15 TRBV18 CASSLNAQANTEAFF TGTGCCAGCTCACTAAACGCACAGGCCAACACTGAAGCTTTCTTT
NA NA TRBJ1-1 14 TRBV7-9 CASSWESGNTEAFF TGTGCCAGCAGCTGGGAGTCGGGGAACACTGAAGCTTTCTTT
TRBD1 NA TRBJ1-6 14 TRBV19 CASRTGTGNSPLHF TGTGCCAGTAGAACCGGGACAGGGAATTCACCCCTCCACTTT
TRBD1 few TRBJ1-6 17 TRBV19 CASSRPGGITYNSPLHF TGTGCCAGTAGTCGTCCAGGGGGCATCACCTATAATTCACCCCTCCACTTT
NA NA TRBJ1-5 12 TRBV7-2 CASSLVNQPQHF TGTGCCAGCAGCTTAGTAAATCAGCCCCAGCATTTT
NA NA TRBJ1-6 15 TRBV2 CASSGGGTKNSPLHF TGTGCCAGCAGTGGGGGGGGGACGAAGAATTCACCCCTCCACTTT
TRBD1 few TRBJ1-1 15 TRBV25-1 CASSAQQGGNTEAFF TGTGCCAGCAGTGCCCAACAGGGGGGGAACACTGAAGCTTTCTTT
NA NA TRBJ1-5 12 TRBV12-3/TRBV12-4 CASSSGVWAQHF TGTGCCAGCAGCTCAGGGGTGTGGGCCCAGCATTTT
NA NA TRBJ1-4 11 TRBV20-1 CRARGNEKLFF TGCAGGGCCCGAGGGAATGAAAAACTGTTTTTT
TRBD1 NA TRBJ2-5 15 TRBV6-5 CAGSYRDSVQETQYF TGTGCCGGCAGTTACCGGGACAGCGTCCAAGAGACCCAGTACTTC
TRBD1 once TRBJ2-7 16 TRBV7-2 CASSLSAGTGSYEQYF TGTGCCAGCAGCTTATCCGCCGGGACAGGGTCCTACGAGCAGTACTTC
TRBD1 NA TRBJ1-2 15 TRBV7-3 CASSPRGQGDYGYTF TGTGCCAGCAGCCCTAGGGGGCAGGGGGACTATGGCTACACCTTC
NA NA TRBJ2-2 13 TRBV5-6 CASRYSGTGELFF TGTGCCAGCAGATATTCGGGGACCGGGGAGCTGTTTTTT
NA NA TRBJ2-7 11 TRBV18 CASSDRNEQYF TGTGCCAGCTCAGACAGGAACGAGCAGTACTTC
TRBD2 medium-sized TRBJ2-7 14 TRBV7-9 CASSLFKRGDEQYF TGTGCCAGCAGCTTATTTAAGCGGGGGGACGAGCAGTACTTC
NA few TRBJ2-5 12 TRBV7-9 CASSPSGGLEYF TGTGCCAGCAGCCCAAGTGGGGGCCTTGAGTACTTC
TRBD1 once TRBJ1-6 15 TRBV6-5 CASIGTGTLKSPLHF TGTGCCAGCATCGGGACAGGTACACTCAAGTCACCCCTCCACTTT
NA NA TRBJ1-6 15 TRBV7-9 CASSLEGGATSPLHF TGTGCCAGCAGCTTAGAAGGGGGTGCCACATCGCCCCTCCACTTT
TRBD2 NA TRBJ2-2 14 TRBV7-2 CASAGTSGDRELFF TGTGCCAGCGCCGGGACTAGCGGGGACCGGGAGCTGTTTTTT
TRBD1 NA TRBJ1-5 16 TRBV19 CASSPRRQGVGQPQHF TGTGCCAGTAGTCCCCGCAGGCAGGGGGTCGGACAGCCCCAGCATTTT
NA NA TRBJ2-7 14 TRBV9 CASSVVDFGGEQYF TGTGCCAGCAGCGTAGTCGATTTCGGGGGCGAGCAGTACTTC
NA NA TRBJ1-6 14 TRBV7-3 CASSRGTIGSPLHF TGTGCCAGCAGCAGGGGAACGATCGGTTCACCCCTCCACTTT
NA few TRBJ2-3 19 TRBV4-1 CASSQGPSVRGRVAGTQYF TGCGCCAGCAGCCAAGGGCCCAGTGTCCGAGGGAGAGTGGCGGGTACGCAGTATTTT
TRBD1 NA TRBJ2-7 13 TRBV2 CASSEARGWEQYF TGTGCCAGCAGTGAAGCCAGGGGGTGGGAGCAGTACTTC
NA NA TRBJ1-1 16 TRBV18 CASSPPLSESETEAFF TGTGCCAGCTCACCACCGCTCTCCGAAAGTGAGACTGAAGCTTTCTTT
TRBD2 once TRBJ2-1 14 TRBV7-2 CASSPPGGNNEQFF TGTGCCAGCAGCCCACCGGGAGGGAACAATGAGCAGTTCTTC
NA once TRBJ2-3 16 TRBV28 CASTLGAGQYTDTQYF TGTGCCAGCACCCTCGGGGCGGGACAGTACACAGATACGCAGTATTTT
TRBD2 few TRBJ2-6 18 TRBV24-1 CATSDLLAGGPESNVLTF TGTGCCACCAGTGACCTACTAGCGGGGGGGCCTGAGAGTAACGTCCTGACTTTC
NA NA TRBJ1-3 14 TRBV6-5 CASRIQSSGNTIYF TGTGCCAGCCGAATACAGAGCTCTGGAAACACCATATATTTT
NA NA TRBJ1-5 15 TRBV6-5 CASSYAAGGGWPQHF TGTGCCAGCAGTTACGCGGCGGGCGGAGGGTGGCCCCAGCATTTT
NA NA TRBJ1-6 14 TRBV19 CASKPGHSNSPLHF TGTGCCAGTAAACCGGGACACTCTAATTCACCCCTCCACTTT
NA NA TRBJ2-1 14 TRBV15 CATSRDHQYNEQFF TGTGCCACCAGCAGAGACCACCAGTACAATGAGCAGTTCTTC
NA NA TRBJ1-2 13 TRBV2 CASNAVLNYGYTF TGTGCCAGCAACGCAGTCCTTAACTATGGCTACACCTTC
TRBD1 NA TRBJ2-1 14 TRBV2 CASSDRVVSNEQFF TGTGCCAGCAGCGACAGGGTGGTCAGCAATGAGCAGTTCTTC
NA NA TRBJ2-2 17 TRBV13 CASSLIPGGVRTGELFF TGTGCCAGCAGCTTAATTCCGGGGGGCGTGCGCACCGGGGAGCTGTTTTTT
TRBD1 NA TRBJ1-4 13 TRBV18 CASSPGQDRKLFF TGTGCCAGCTCACCGGGACAGGATAGAAAACTGTTTTTT
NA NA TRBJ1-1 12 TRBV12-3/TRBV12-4 CASSFRGRGDFF TGTGCCAGCAGTTTTCGGGGTCGGGGGGATTTCTTT